This is a list of T cell receptor beta chains from one sample in a study of control samples from healthy donors and cancer patients. Assay: immunoSEQ multiplex PCR; the TCRdb copy retains only in-frame clones and omits some. The sample consists of about 67,000 clones, 80% to 90% of them appearing once. Source material: PBMCs. Receptors originate from a woman in her fifties or sixties with head and neck cancer. Both conserved end residues are part of each CDR3. Each record gives: CDR3 protein, CDR3 DNA, clone size, D gene, J gene, V gene. The D gene is left open where the match is weak. Where a row states a size, it is once, few, many or the class of an expanded clone; other rows omit it.

CASSLLPRKTGSNSPLHF	TGTGCCAGCAGCTTACTCCCCCGGAAGACAGGGTCAAATTCACCCCTCCACTTT	-	TRBD1	TRBJ1-6	TRBV7-8
CASSAPRGGVPGGGYTF	TGTGCCAGCAGTGCGCCGCGGGGCGGGGTACCGGGTGGTGGCTACACCTTC	-	-	TRBJ1-2	TRBV6-1
CASSERRGYEQYF	TGTGCCAGTAGCGAAAGAAGGGGCTACGAGCAGTACTTC	-	-	TRBJ2-7	TRBV19
CASSVLATGELFF	TGTGCCAGCAGCGTTCTAGCGACCGGGGAGCTGTTTTTT	-	-	TRBJ2-2	TRBV9
CASSPSQGSGYTF	TGTGCCAGCTCACCATCTCAGGGGAGTGGCTACACCTTC	-	-	TRBJ1-2	TRBV18
CASSGVGVEETQYF	TGTGCCAGCAGTGGCGTGGGAGTCGAAGAGACCCAGTACTTC	-	-	TRBJ2-5	TRBV25-1
CASSRSPGQNSNQPQHF	TGTGCCAGCAGCCGCTCCCCGGGACAGAATAGCAATCAGCCCCAGCATTTT	once	TRBD1	TRBJ1-5	TRBV7-6
CASTPGGAPYEQYF	TGTGCCAGCACCCCGGGGGGGGCCCCGTACGAGCAGTACTTC	-	TRBD2	TRBJ2-7	TRBV7-2
CASSVSGGGGYTF	TGTGCCAGCAGCGTCTCCGGGGGAGGGGGCTACACCTTC	-	-	TRBJ1-2	TRBV9
CASSLQMGQANTGELFF	TGTGCCAGCAGTTTACAAATGGGGCAGGCTAACACCGGGGAGCTGTTTTTT	-	-	TRBJ2-2	TRBV28
CAWSDRADTEAFF	TGTGCCTGGAGTGATCGGGCAGACACTGAAGCTTTCTTT	-	-	TRBJ1-1	TRBV30
CASMVTNGYEQYF	TGTGCCAGCATGGTCACCAACGGCTACGAGCAGTACTTC	-	-	TRBJ2-7	TRBV2
CALPPRGDNYEQYF	TGTGCCCTTCCCCCTCGGGGGGATAACTACGAGCAGTACTTC	-	TRBD2	TRBJ2-7	TRBV9
CACNGYTF	TGTGCCTGTAATGGCTACACCTTC	few	-	TRBJ1-2	TRBV30
CASSPGLAPYEQYF	TGTGCCAGCAGCCCGGGACTAGCGCCGTACGAGCAGTACTTC	-	TRBD2	TRBJ2-7	TRBV3-1/TRBV3-2
CASSLGPGYENIQYF	TGTGCCAGCAGTCTGGGGCCAGGGTACGAAAACATTCAGTACTTC	-	-	TRBJ2-4	TRBV28
CASSLRTSGGGELFF	TGTGCCAGCAGCCTCAGGACTAGCGGGGGTGGGGAGCTGTTTTTT	few	TRBD2	TRBJ2-2	TRBV9
CASSQIAGGKNEQFF	TGTGCCAGCAGCCAAATAGCGGGGGGGAAAAATGAGCAGTTCTTC	once	TRBD2	TRBJ2-1	TRBV3-1/TRBV3-2
CSVVGVQETQYF	TGCAGCGTTGTAGGGGTCCAAGAGACCCAGTACTTC	-	-	TRBJ2-5	TRBV29-1
CASSSLALTGELFF	TGTGCCAGCAGCTCCCTAGCGTTGACCGGGGAGCTGTTTTTT	-	-	TRBJ2-2	TRBV7-3
CASSLAQHSTDTQYF	TGCGCCAGCAGCTTGGCACAGCATAGCACAGATACGCAGTATTTT	-	-	TRBJ2-3	TRBV5-1
CASSPSGGGQETQYF	TGTGCCAGTAGTCCCTCAGGGGGTGGCCAAGAGACCCAGTACTTC	-	TRBD1	TRBJ2-5	TRBV19
CASGLAYYNEQFF	TGTGCCAGCGGACTAGCCTATTACAATGAGCAGTTCTTC	-	TRBD2	TRBJ2-1	TRBV6-5
CASSRRTSGGLNYQETQYF	TGCGCCAGCAGCCGGCGGACTAGCGGGGGGTTAAATTATCAAGAGACCCAGTACTTC	-	TRBD2	TRBJ2-5	TRBV5-1
CASSRAGVSNEQYF	TGCGCCAGCAGCCGAGCAGGGGTCTCCAACGAGCAGTACTTC	-	-	TRBJ2-7	TRBV4-1
CASSEHRSQNTEAFF	TGTGCCAGCAGTGAGCACAGGTCGCAGAACACTGAAGCTTTCTTT	-	-	TRBJ1-1	TRBV6-2/TRBV6-3
CASSLQGTGENEKLFF	TGTGCCAGCAGTTTGCAGGGGACAGGGGAGAATGAAAAACTGTTTTTT	-	TRBD1	TRBJ1-4	TRBV28
CASSLVRGNYEQYF	TGCGCCAGCAGCTTGGTCAGGGGGAACTACGAGCAGTACTTC	-	TRBD1	TRBJ2-7	TRBV5-1
CAWSPVQGAAEKLFF	TGTGCCTGGAGTCCGGTCCAGGGGGCGGCTGAAAAACTGTTTTTT	-	TRBD1	TRBJ1-4	TRBV30
CASSRGLTTSYEQYF	TGTGCCAGTAGTAGGGGACTCACAACCTCCTACGAGCAGTACTTC	-	-	TRBJ2-7	TRBV19
CAISESVGKDSPLHF	TGTGCCATCAGTGAGTCGGTAGGGAAGGATTCACCCCTCCACTTT	once	-	TRBJ1-6	TRBV10-3
CASSVDSSASGNTIYF	TGTGCCAGCAGCGTAGATTCCAGCGCCTCTGGAAACACCATATATTTT	-	-	TRBJ1-3	TRBV9
CASSLVGQGAQNYGYTF	TGTGCCAGCAGCCTGGTGGGACAGGGGGCGCAGAACTATGGCTACACCTTC	-	TRBD1	TRBJ1-2	TRBV19
CASSQPTGTVHGYTF	TGTGCCAGCAGCCAACCCACCGGGACAGTACATGGCTACACCTTC	once	TRBD1	TRBJ1-2	TRBV2
CASSSLAGGTDTQYF	TGTGCCAGCAGTTCTCTAGCGGGGGGCACAGATACGCAGTATTTT	-	TRBD2	TRBJ2-3	TRBV7-9
CASSFQETQYF	TGTGCCAGTAGTTTCCAAGAGACCCAGTACTTC	-	-	TRBJ2-5	TRBV19
CASSYSSLGGLAQYF	TGTGCCAGCAGTTACAGTTCTTTAGGGGGACTGGCCCAGTACTTC	-	-	TRBJ2-5	TRBV6-5
CASRVDRVGNQPQHF	TGTGCCAGCAGGGTGGACAGGGTAGGCAATCAGCCCCAGCATTTT	-	TRBD1	TRBJ1-5	TRBV2
CASKNEQYF	TGCGCCAGCAAAAACGAGCAGTACTTC	-	-	TRBJ2-7	TRBV10-1
CASSLTGYQETQYF	TGTGCCAGCAGCCTAACAGGCTACCAAGAGACCCAGTACTTC	-	-	TRBJ2-5	TRBV7-2
CASSSLTGGISGNTIYF	TGTGCCAGCAGCTCCTTGACAGGGGGCATCTCTGGAAACACCATATATTTT	-	TRBD1	TRBJ1-3	TRBV7-2
CASSLEGTSTGTQYF	TGTGCCAGCAGCTTAGAAGGGACCTCCACCGGGACGCAGTATTTT	-	-	TRBJ2-3	TRBV7-2
CASSPQGPYEQYF	TGTGCCAGCAGCCCCCAGGGACCCTACGAGCAGTACTTC	-	-	TRBJ2-7	TRBV5-4
CASSVGTLPQETQYF	TGTGCCAGCAGTGTAGGGACACTACCCCAAGAGACCCAGTACTTC	-	-	TRBJ2-5	TRBV2
CASSEIIGGPLDYGYTF	TGTGCCAGCAGTGAAATTATAGGAGGGCCTTTAGATTATGGCTACACCTTC	-	-	TRBJ1-2	TRBV6-1
CASSPEGVRRGTEAFF	TGTGCCAGCAGCCCCGAGGGGGTGCGGAGGGGCACTGAAGCTTTCTTT	-	-	TRBJ1-1	TRBV9
CASRRDLEDTSLPGNTIYF	TGTGCCAGCCGGCGGGACCTGGAGGACACCTCCCTCCCTGGAAACACCATATATTTT	-	-	TRBJ1-3	TRBV7-3
CASPGQGATTEAFF	TGTGCCAGCCCTGGGCAGGGGGCGACCACTGAAGCTTTCTTT	-	TRBD1	TRBJ1-1	TRBV28
CASSQDLAGPYEQYF	TGTGCCAGCAGCCAAGATTTAGCGGGGCCCTACGAGCAGTACTTC	-	TRBD2	TRBJ2-7	TRBV3-1/TRBV3-2
CASSSAGPGRPGTQYF	TGTGCCAGCAGCAGTGCCGGCCCAGGGCGCCCGGGAACCCAGTACTTC	-	-	TRBJ2-5	TRBV5-4
CASSYEGTAGNTIYF	TGTGCCAGCAGTTACGAGGGTACGGCTGGAAACACCATATATTTT	-	-	TRBJ1-3	TRBV6-6
CASSIGSKTNEKLFF	TGTGCCAGTAGTATAGGCTCGAAAACTAATGAAAAACTGTTTTTT	-	-	TRBJ1-4	TRBV19
CASSAGGLGDYEQYF	TGCGCCAGCAGCGCGGGGGGACTCGGGGATTACGAGCAGTACTTC	once	TRBD2	TRBJ2-7	TRBV4-1
CASSPRGGGNTIYF	TGTGCCAGCAGCCCCCGAGGGGGTGGAAACACCATATATTTT	-	-	TRBJ1-3	TRBV9
CASSLSPGAGEQYF	TGTGCCAGCAGCTTAAGTCCCGGGGCTGGCGAGCAGTACTTC	-	-	TRBJ2-7	TRBV7-3